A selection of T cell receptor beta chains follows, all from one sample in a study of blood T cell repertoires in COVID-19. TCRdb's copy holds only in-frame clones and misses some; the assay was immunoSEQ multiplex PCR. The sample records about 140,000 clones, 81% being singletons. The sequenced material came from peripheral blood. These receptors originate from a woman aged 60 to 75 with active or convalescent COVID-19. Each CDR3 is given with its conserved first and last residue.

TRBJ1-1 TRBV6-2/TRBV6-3 CASSYSVNTEAFF
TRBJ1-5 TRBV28 CASSLEQGHQPQHF
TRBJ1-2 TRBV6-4 CASSQDRGYGYTF
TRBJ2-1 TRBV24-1 CATSDWASGGNEQFF
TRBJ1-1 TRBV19 CASTHVQGPKFAEAFF
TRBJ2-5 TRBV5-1 CASSSGQLETQYF
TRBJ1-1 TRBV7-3 CASSLAGRSTEAFF
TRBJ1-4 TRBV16 CASSQGPRGSVF
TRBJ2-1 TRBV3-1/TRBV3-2 CASRSLAGYNEQFF
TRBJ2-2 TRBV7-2 CASSLARGKGTGELFF
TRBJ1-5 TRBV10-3 CAISVAGGNQPQHF
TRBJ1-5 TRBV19 CASNAGDQPQHF